Each of the 28 T cell receptor beta chains below was sequenced from the same sample in a study of cytomegalovirus exposure and HLA in healthy donors. Primers for the PCR totalled 60 Vbeta and 13 Jbeta. The method was immunoSEQ multiplex PCR; TCRdb's version includes in-frame clones alone and lacks a portion of them. The sample carries some 59,000 clones, 82% recorded once. Sequenced input: PBMCs. These receptors were collected from a woman younger than 35 in good health and CMV-seronegative.

Only a few counts were recorded for this clone. V usage is TRBV28 and J usage is TRBJ2-3, with D possibly TRBD1 on 6 matching bases. Looked up from germline, CDR1 is MDHEN and CDR2 is SYDVKM. CDR3 length: 13 amino acids. Between the trimmed V and J ends, which lost 5 bases and 7 bases, there was a span of 13 bases. CDR3: CASSDDRLNTQYF. The CDR3 DNA reads as TGTGCCAGCAGTGACGACAGGCTGAATACGCAGTATTTT.

The chain links TRBV5-1 to TRBJ2-2; weak D call: TRBD1 (6 bases). The CDR3 contains 15 residues. Trimming stripped 9 bases from V and 3 bases from J, with 18 bases between. Germline lookup yields CDR1 SGHRS and CDR2 YFSETQ. This CDR3 reads CATTDDTGYTGELFF. DNA of the CDR3: TGCGCCACAACCGACGACACAGGGTACACCGGGGAGCTGTTTTTT.

The rearrangement uses TRBV27 and TRBJ1-2, with 7 positions matching TRBD1. Germline-derived CDR1 and CDR2 are MNHEY and SMNVEV (reference sequence). The length of the CDR3 is 14 residues. Germline trimming cut 4 bases from V and 2 bases from J; bases unmatched to any gene: 4. CDR3: CASSSLGQNYGYTF. CDR3 bases: TGTGCCAGCAGTTCCCTGGGACAGAACTATGGCTACACCTTC.

This clone showed up just once. V and J are TRBV5-1 and TRBJ1-4; D gene uncertain. The CDR3 is 15 amino acids. The germline V gene encodes CDR1 SGHRS and CDR2 YFSETQ. With 4 bases removed from V and 3 bases from J, the gap between germline ends came to 13 bases. DNA for the CDR3: TGCGCCAGCAGCCGTCAAGAGGGTCCTAATGAAAAACTGTTTTTT. Amino acid sequence: CASSRQEGPNEKLFF.

The chain employs TRBV13 and TRBJ2-5; no clear D gene. The V gene's germline CDR1 is PRHDT and CDR2 FYEKMQ (reference sequence). The CDR3 sequence is 11 residues long. V was cut by 3 bases and J by 4 bases, with 3 bases left in between. CDR3 in DNA: TGTGCCAGCAGCTTCGGAGAGACCCAGTACTTC. Its translation is CASSFGETQYF.

In regard to this clone: At one of its ends the junction is not consistent with the germline gene, which may arise from a read error. The chain combines TRBV10-1 with TRBJ2-4; D gene uncertain. The CDR3 consists of 14 residues. Germline assignment: CDR1 WNHNN and CDR2 SYGVQD (reference sequence). CDR3 sequence reads: CASRLITAKNSQYF. The CDR3 region has the DNA TGCGCCAGCAGACTCATTACAGCCAAAAACAGTCAGTACTTC.

The chain is built from TRBV30 and TRBJ1-6; D is possibly TRBD1 (5 bases). This CDR3 has 14 residues. The germline V gene has CDR1 GTSNPN and CDR2 SVGIG (reference sequence). V was clipped by 2 bases and J by 8 bases, with 13 bases between them. The CDR3 loop reads CAWSLLAGDSPLHF. Written as DNA, the CDR3 is TGTGCCTGGAGTCTTCTGGCGGGGGATTCACCCCTCCACTTT.

The V and J genes are TRBV10-3 and TRBJ2-6, with 7 bases fitting TRBD1. This CDR3 region has 17 residues. In germline, CDR1 is ENHRY, CDR2 SYGVKD. Unmatched junction bases numbered 6, after V lost 4 bases and J lost 0 bases. The CDR3 region is CAISGKTGFSGANVLTF. DNA for the CDR3: TGTGCCATCAGTGGGAAGACAGGGTTCTCTGGGGCCAACGTCCTGACTTTC.

This sequence joins TRBV9 and TRBJ2-3, with D possibly being TRBD1 (7 bases). This CDR3 region has 17 residues. Per the germline V gene, CDR1 is SGDLS and CDR2 is YYNGEE. The V gene lost 1 base and the J gene lost 1 base, with 16 bases spanning the gap. CDR3 DNA: TGTGCCAGCAGCGTATCGCCGCAGGGGGGTGGCACAGATACGCAGTATTTT. Translated: CASSVSPQGGGTDTQYF.

This chain uses TRBV6-6 with TRBJ2-7, with D possibly matching TRBD1 (5 bases). Trimming took 7 bases from V and 6 from J, leaving 13 bases between them. Germline loops: CDR1 MNHNY, CDR2 SVGAGI (reference sequence). The CDR3 has 12 residues. As DNA, the CDR3 is TGTGCCAGCACCCTCTCAAGGGGCGAGCAGTACTTC. It encodes CASTLSRGEQYF.

As for this clone: An end of the junction does not agree with germline; a read error may underlie this. The chain has TRBV10-3 and TRBJ1-5; D perhaps matches TRBD1 (5 bases). CDR1 and CDR2 from the germline V gene are ENHRY and SYGVKD. This CDR3 spans 13 amino acids. CDR3 region: CAINEGPRQPQHF. The CDR3 DNA sequence: TGTGCCATCAATGAGGGGCCAAGACAGCCCCAGCATTTT.

The V and J genes are TRBV6-6 and TRBJ2-7; 11 nucleotides line up with TRBD2. Germline trimming cut 6 bases from V and 6 bases from J; bases unmatched to any gene: 7. CDR3 length: 14 residues. Germline-derived CDR1 and CDR2 are MNHNY and SVGAGI (reference sequence). CDR3 coding DNA: TGTGCCAGCAGATCCTCCGGGACTAGCGGCGAGCAGTACTTC. Its protein is CASRSSGTSGEQYF.

J is TRBJ2-2 and V is TRBV7-2; 9 nucleotides align to TRBD2. V was clipped by 5 bases and J by 4 bases; unmatched bases: 8. CDR3 size: 16 residues. The germline CDR1 and CDR2 sequences are SGHTA and FQGNSA. The CDR3: CASSHGLAGPTGELFF. As DNA, the CDR3 is TGTGCCAGCAGCCATGGGCTAGCGGGGCCCACCGGGGAGCTGTTTTTT.

CDR3 amino acids: CASSLGGKDADTQYF. CDR3 nucleotide sequence: TGTGCCAGCAGCTTAGGAGGGAAGGACGCAGATACGCAGTATTTT. The genes are TRBV7-2 and TRBJ2-3; tentatively, D is TRBD2 (5 bases). Germline lookup yields CDR1 SGHTA and CDR2 FQGNSA. The CDR3 has 15 amino acids. The V and J ends lost 1 base and 4 bases respectively, with 12 bases between them.

CDR3 nucleotide sequence: TGTGCCAGTAGTATAGAGGGGGGGGAGTACAATGAGCAGTTCTTC. This codes for CASSIEGGEYNEQFF. The chain recombines TRBV19 with TRBJ2-1; 7 bases map to TRBD2. This CDR3 is built from 15 residues. Germline CDR1 LNHDA, CDR2 SQIVND (reference sequence). V trimming: 0 bases; J trimming: 4 bases; junction bases outside the gene matches: 3. Combining the CDR3 with reference TRBV19 and TRBJ2-1 gives the whole variable domain DGGITQSPKYLFRKEGQNVTLSCEQNLNHDAMYWYRQDPGQGLRLIYYSQIVNDFQKGDIAEGYSVSREKKESFPLTVTSAQKNPTAFYLCASSIEGGEYNEQFFGPGTRLTVL.

The rearrangement links TRBV28 to TRBJ2-7; tentative D call: TRBD1 (5 bases). Germline V lookup: CDR1 MDHEN, CDR2 SYDVKM. Trimming took 5 bases from V and 3 from J, leaving 17 bases between them. This CDR3 is 15 amino acids long. Here the CDR3 reads CASSPLDRNHYEQYF. The CDR3, as DNA: TGTGCCAGCAGTCCCTTAGACAGAAACCACTACGAGCAGTACTTC.

V usage is TRBV29-1 and J usage is TRBJ1-2; 7 nucleotides align to TRBD1. The J segment lost 4 bases and the V segment lost 7 bases, leaving 9 bases of the junction unmatched. Germline CDR1 SQVTM, CDR2 ANQGSEA. CDR3 length equals 13 residues. For the CDR3, the DNA is TGCAGCGCCAAGGGGGCGCTTGGCTATGGCTACACCTTC. Protein: CSAKGALGYGYTF.

The CDR3 sequence: CASSLPRLAGGPSEQFF. CDR3 nucleotide sequence: TGTGCCAGCAGTCTGCCCCGACTAGCGGGAGGGCCGAGTGAGCAGTTCTTC. This chain uses TRBV28 with TRBJ2-1; 14 positions match TRBD2. The CDR3 runs 17 residues. The V gene end was trimmed by 5 bases and the J gene end by 9 bases; junction bases not matched to a gene: 12. Germline assignment: CDR1 MDHEN and CDR2 SYDVKM.

The chain has TRBV9 and TRBJ1-1; TRBD1 matches 9 bases. The junction had 6 bases not matched to a gene; V was cut back by 6 bases and J by 0 bases. This CDR3 has 15 amino acids. Germline V gene lookup returns CDR1 SGDLS and CDR2 YYNGEE. The CDR3 protein is CASTKDRGMNTEAFF. The CDR3, as DNA: TGTGCCAGCACCAAAGACAGGGGGATGAACACTGAAGCTTTCTTT.

This chain joins TRBV29-1 and TRBJ2-1, with 8 positions matching TRBD2. This CDR3 is built from 14 residues. The V and J ends lost 4 bases and 0 bases, in that order; junction bases with no gene match: 2. Looked up from germline, CDR1 is SQVTM and CDR2 is ANQGSEA. CDR3 nucleotides: TGCAGCGTTGTTGCGGGAGGCTCCTACAATGAGCAGTTCTTC. Translating gives CSVVAGGSYNEQFF.

The chain employs TRBV11-1 and TRBJ2-7; no reliable D call. V gave up 0 bases and J gave up 3 bases, with 6 bases separating them. The V gene's germline CDR1 is SGHAT and CDR2 FQDESV (reference sequence). The CDR3 consists of 13 residues. The CDR3 bases are TGTGCCAGCAGCTTAGCCCAAAACTACGAGCAGTACTTC. This sequence encodes CASSLAQNYEQYF.

CDR3 protein: CASMGDRGMDGYTF. For the CDR3, the DNA is TGCGCCAGCATGGGGGACAGGGGGATGGATGGCTACACCTTC. The chain employs TRBV23-1 and TRBJ1-2; TRBD1 matches at 11 bases. TRBV23-1 is treated as an ORF (open reading frame) with a function not yet certain. The CDR3 is 14 amino acids. With V trimmed by 7 bases and J by 6 bases, 7 bases remained unmatched.

Comments on this clone: The sample carries other DNA sequences with the same CDR3. The rearrangement joins TRBV19 to TRBJ2-1; 8 positions agree with TRBD2. The CDR3 consists of 15 residues. Per the germline V gene, CDR1 is LNHDA and CDR2 is SQIVND (reference sequence). The V segment lost 5 bases and the J segment 1 base; nucleotides outside the gene matches: 4. CDR3 residues: CASSATSGSYNEQFF. The CDR3 DNA reads TGTGCCAGTAGTGCAACTAGCGGATCCTACAATGAGCAGTTCTTC.

V gene TRBV4-1 combines with J gene TRBJ2-3, with 14 bases matching TRBD2. The CDR3 contains 18 residues. V lost 4 bases, J lost 2 bases, and 8 bases stayed unmatched. CDR1 and CDR2 (germline): MGHRA, YSYEKL. The CDR3 DNA reads as TGCGCCAGCAGCCGATCGGGACTAGCGGGAGACTCCACAGATACGCAGTATTTT. Encoded protein: CASSRSGLAGDSTDTQYF.

V usage is TRBV9 and J usage is TRBJ1-1, with 9 bases identical to TRBD1. The CDR3 is made up of 15 amino acids. Germline V gene sequence: CDR1 SGDLS, CDR2 YYNGEE. V lost 3 bases to trimming and J lost 2 bases; unmatched junction nucleotides: 5. The DNA of the CDR3 is TGTGCCAGCAGCGCACAGGGGGCCGTAAACACTGAAGCTTTCTTT. Translated: CASSAQGAVNTEAFF.

The chain is built from TRBV25-1 and TRBJ2-1; weak D call: TRBD2 (6 bases). CDR3 length equals 16 residues. Germline assignment: CDR1 MGHDK and CDR2 SYGVNS. V lost 8 bases and J 0 bases, leaving 17 bases between the germline ends. CDR3 in DNA: TGTGCCAGCCTCGAAGAGCGGCGGGGCTCCTACAATGAGCAGTTCTTC. This codes for CASLEERRGSYNEQFF.

The chain links TRBV27 to TRBJ1-2; D gene uncertain. V lost 0 bases to trimming and J lost 5 bases, with 13 bases between them. The CDR3 consists of 15 residues. Germline CDR1 is MNHEY and CDR2 is SMNVEV (reference sequence). CDR3 residues: CASSLSARSSYGYTF. The CDR3 DNA is TGTGCCAGCAGTTTATCGGCTAGATCGAGTTATGGCTACACCTTC.

This clone was picked up a small number of times. This chain uses TRBV21-1 with TRBJ1-2. TRBV21-1 is reported as a pseudogene. CDR3 length: 16 amino acids. The CDR3 here is CASSKPSTGWPYGYTF. CDR3 in DNA: TGTGCCAGCAGCAAACCTAGTACGGGGTGGCCTTATGGCTACACCTTC.